This TCR beta chain was observed in a study of blood T cell repertoires in COVID-19. Study details: Samples representing acute and convalescent COVID-19 were sourced from the United States, Italy and Spain. PBMCs, B-cell-depleted T cells, or T cells provided the cDNA or gDNA that made up the material.

Germline assignment: CDR1 MNHNY and CDR2 SVGAGI (reference sequence). This CDR3 has 14 residues. Deletions cut 10 bases from V and 9 bases from J, with 19 bases between. The authors' processing: Amplification from reference gene primers served as the basis for estimated nucleated cell counts. TCRdb keeps only in-frame clones here, not all; method: immunoSEQ multiplex PCR. That table is the source of V, J and clone size, and D and trimming were worked out from the DNA. This repertoire shows over 200,000 clones, about 89% found once; its top ten account for roughly 2.5%. The TCR comes from a woman aged 50 to 60 with acute or convalescent COVID-19. The genes are TRBV6-6 and TRBJ1-6; TRBD1 is a possible D gene (5 bases). Sequencing was performed on peripheral blood. The CDR3 DNA is TGTGCCACTTCGTGGGGGGGGTATGGTTCACCCCTCCACTTT. Protein: CATSWGGYGSPLHF.